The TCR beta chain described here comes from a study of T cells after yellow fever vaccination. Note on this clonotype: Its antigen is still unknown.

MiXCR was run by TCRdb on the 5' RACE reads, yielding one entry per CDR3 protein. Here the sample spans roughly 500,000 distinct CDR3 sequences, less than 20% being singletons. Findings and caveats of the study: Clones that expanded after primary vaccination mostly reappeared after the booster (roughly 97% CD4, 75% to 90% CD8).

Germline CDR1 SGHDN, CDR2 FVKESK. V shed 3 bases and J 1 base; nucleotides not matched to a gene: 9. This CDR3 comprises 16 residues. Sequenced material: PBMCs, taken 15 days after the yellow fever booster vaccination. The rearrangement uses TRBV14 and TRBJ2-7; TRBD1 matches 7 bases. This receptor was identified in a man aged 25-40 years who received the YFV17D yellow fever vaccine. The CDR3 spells CASSHSRQGYSYEQYF. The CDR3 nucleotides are TGTGCCAGCAGCCACTCCCGACAGGGATATTCCTACGAGCAGTACTTC.